This T cell receptor (beta chain) is from a study of metastatic and nonmetastatic thyroid tumors. TCRdb reanalyzed the PCR reads with MiXCR. The data hold 40,000 to 55,000 clones, with less than 20% observed a single time. The CDR3 covers 15 residues. Germline values: CDR1 LNHDA, CDR2 SQIVND (reference sequence). Trimming removed 1 base at V and 2 bases at J, with 11 bases between. Patients underwent thyroid surgery, and none had received any treatment before it. This clone was recorded at least ten times. The receptor was isolated from a female donor with papillary thyroid cancer or a benign thyroid nodule (not recorded which). Some clones in this sample may be carry-over from other donors' samples. The sequenced sample consisted of blood. The rearrangement links TRBV19 to TRBJ1-2, with D possibly TRBD1 on 5 matching bases. CDR3 coding DNA: TGTGCCAGTAGTATAGTACAGGTTGGGAACTATGGCTACACCTTC. Translation gives CASSIVQVGNYGYTF. The full variable domain, rest sourced from reference TRBV19 and TRBJ1-2, is DGGITQSPKYLFRKEGQNVTLSCEQNLNHDAMYWYRQDPGQGLRLIYYSQIVNDFQKGDIAEGYSVSREKKESFPLTVTSAQKNPTAFYLCASSIVQVGNYGYTFGSGTRLTVV.